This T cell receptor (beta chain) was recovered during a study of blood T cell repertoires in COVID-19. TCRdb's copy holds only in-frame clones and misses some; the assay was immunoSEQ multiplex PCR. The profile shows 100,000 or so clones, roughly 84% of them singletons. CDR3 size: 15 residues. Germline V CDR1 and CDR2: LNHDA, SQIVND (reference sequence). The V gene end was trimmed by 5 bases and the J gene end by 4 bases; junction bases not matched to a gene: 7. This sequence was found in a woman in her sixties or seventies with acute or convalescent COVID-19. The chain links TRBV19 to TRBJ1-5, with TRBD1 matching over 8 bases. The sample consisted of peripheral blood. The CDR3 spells CASSDSGGPNQPQHF. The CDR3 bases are TGTGCCAGTAGTGACTCAGGGGGCCCAAATCAGCCCCAGCATTTT.